This T cell receptor (beta chain) is drawn from a study of blood T cell repertoires in COVID-19. Study overall: PBMCs, B-cell-depleted T cells, or T cells were the source of the cDNA or gDNA that made up the material.

The CDR3 is made up of 14 amino acids. Germline CDR1 ENHRY, CDR2 SYGVKD. J was trimmed by 0 bases and V by 8 bases; bases with no gene match: 4. Source study methods: Using reference gene primer amplification, nucleated cell counts were estimated. Clones were sequenced by immunoSEQ multiplex PCR, and TCRdb holds only the in-frame ones, with some missing. V, J and clone size reflect that table, while D and trimming were determined from the DNA. The sample carries 200,000 to 300,000 clones, 84% recorded once. The sequence was obtained from a man in his sixties with acute or convalescent COVID-19. The chain employs TRBV10-3 and TRBJ2-7, with 10 bases that match TRBD1. The sequencing input was peripheral blood. The CDR3 spells CAISDRGDSYEQYF. The DNA of the CDR3 is TGTGCCATCTCGGACAGGGGGGACTCCTACGAGCAGTACTTC.